This T cell receptor (beta chain) emerged from a study of shared T cell receptors in the human thymus. Repertoires were generated with immunoSEQ multiplex PCR, while TCRdb's copy carries only in-frame clones and drops some. The sample yields more than 550,000 clones, around 87% seen once. Trimming shortened V by 3 bases and J by 3 bases, and 9 bases separated the two germline ends. CDR3 length: 13 residues. Per germline, CDR1 SNHLY and CDR2 FYNNEI. The sample also formed part of further work on human thymus T cells. Per that paper: In corrective heart surgery, resections were taken, and these provided the thymus tissue. Related research reported highly overlapping thymic repertoires among unrelated individuals.

The source material was thymocytes. This chain links TRBV2 with TRBJ2-7, with unresolved D. This sequence originates from a boy in the first two years of life with a congenital heart defect. The CDR3 sequence is CASSEGVDYEQYF. CDR3 DNA: TGTGCCAGCAGTGAGGGCGTCGACTACGAGCAGTACTTC.